This T cell receptor (beta chain) was recovered during a study of Ad26.COV2.S vaccination and SARS-CoV-2 variants. Whole-study context: A participant enrolled in the COV1001 Ad26.COV2.S trial arm provided the sample. Study-level findings and limits: Participants given vaccine showed non-spike TCR breadth similar to that of placebo recipients. Vaccinees displayed broader spike-specific TCR repertoires than placebo recipients.

CDR1 is SGHNT and CDR2 is YYREEE in the germline V gene (reference sequence). This CDR3 is built from 16 residues. V was pared by 0 bases and J by 2 bases, with 13 bases between. As for this clone: Its antigen is unidentified.

This table comes from immunoSEQ multiplex PCR, and its TCRdb copy is limited to in-frame clones, with some not included. The sample has fewer than 300,000 clones; more than 70% are singletons. Treatment of the sample: over 15 received Ad26.COV2.S at low or high dose, single or two shots; five or six received placebo; per-sample allocation not given. On day 63 after the first injection, vaccine and placebo recipients gave samples. In Boston, an adult donor aged 18-55 years took part. Sample: peripheral blood, taken in a trial of Ad26.COV2.S vaccine versus placebo. The rearrangement links TRBV5-4 to TRBJ2-3, with D perhaps TRBD2 (5 bases). The sequence came from a person aged 18-60 years who received the Ad26.COV2.S COVID-19 vaccine or a placebo. The CDR3 DNA sequence: TGTGCCAGCAGCTTGGATTGGGAGCGGATCACAGATACGCAGTATTTT. Its protein is CASSLDWERITDTQYF.